Listed below are T cell receptor beta chains from one sample, sequenced in a study of blood T cells in healthy people across ages. One entry per CDR3 protein, called by TCRdb with MiXCR from the 5' RACE reads. The repertoire has roughly 730,000 distinct CDR3 sequences, around 50% of them found once; the top ten carry roughly 24%. Sequencing input: blood. Source of these receptors: a middle-aged man in good health. Both conserved end residues are part of each CDR3. The D gene is left open where the match is weak. Clone size, where shown, is once, few, many, or a class for clones that have expanded.

NA	TRBD1	TRBV4-2	TRBJ2-4	CASSQDGQGTIQYF	TGTGCCAGCAGCCAAGACGGACAGGGGACCATTCAGTACTTC
few	NA	TRBV7-9	TRBJ1-2	CASTPTENYGYTF	TGTGCCAGCACCCCAACAGAGAACTATGGCTACACCTTC
many	TRBD2	TRBV5-1	TRBJ2-3	CASSLAGGPADTQYF	TGCGCCAGCAGCTTGGCGGGAGGGCCCGCAGATACGCAGTATTTT
many	NA	TRBV3-1	TRBJ2-7	CASSQESQINEQYF	TGTGCCAGCAGCCAAGAGAGTCAAATCAACGAGCAGTACTTC
NA	TRBD1	TRBV29-1	TRBJ1-2	CSVEDRGSDYTF	TGCAGCGTTGAAGACAGGGGGTCTGACTACACCTTC
NA	NA	TRBV7-9	TRBJ2-7	CASVQQGSYEQYF	TGTGCCAGCGTACAACAGGGTTCCTACGAGCAGTACTTC
few	TRBD2	TRBV12-3/TRBV12-4	TRBJ2-3	CASRRTSGGGTQYF	TGTGCCAGCAGACGGACTAGCGGGGGTGGTACGCAGTATTTT
NA	NA	TRBV7-9	TRBJ1-4	CASSRPGLGYGANEKLFF	TGTGCCAGCAGCCGTCCGGGACTGGGGTACGGCGCTAATGAAAAACTGTTTTTT
NA	TRBD1	TRBV6-1	TRBJ2-5	CASSAGTGDRYF	TGTGCCAGCAGTGCGGGTACAGGGGATCGGTACTTC
NA	NA	TRBV9	TRBJ1-5	CASSADPSSHQPQHF	TGTGCCAGCAGCGCGGACCCTAGCAGCCACCAGCCCCAGCATTTT
NA	NA	TRBV5-6	TRBJ2-7	CASSLANVPYEQYF	TGTGCCAGCAGCTTGGCTAACGTGCCCTACGAGCAGTACTTC
NA	NA	TRBV12-3/TRBV12-4	TRBJ1-6	CASSLVGYSPLHF	TGTGCCAGCAGTTTAGTGGGTTATTCACCCCTCCACTTT
NA	NA	TRBV29-1	TRBJ2-5	CSVAFWTGTDEQYF	TGCAGCGTTGCCTTTTGGACCGGGACCGATGAGCAGTACTTC
NA	NA	TRBV7-9	TRBJ2-7	CASSLSFSGSSSYEQYF	TGTGCCAGCAGCTTAAGTTTCTCAGGGTCGAGCTCCTACGAGCAGTACTTC
many	TRBD2	TRBV6-2/TRBV6-3	TRBJ2-5	CASSPPGLPVTQYF	TGTGCCAGCAGTCCTCCGGGACTACCAGTGACCCAGTACTTC
NA	NA	TRBV28	TRBJ1-4	CASSPLRDEKLFF	TGTGCCAGCAGCCCCCTGAGGGATGAAAAACTGTTTTTT
few	TRBD2	TRBV25-1	TRBJ2-1	CASSEPGGSSYNEQFF	TGTGCCAGCAGTGAACCTGGCGGGAGCTCCTACAATGAGCAGTTCTTC
few	NA	TRBV20-1	TRBJ2-1	CSARDYGSTSSSPNEQFF	TGCAGTGCTAGAGATTATGGCTCCACCTCTTCTTCTCCTAATGAGCAGTTCTTC
NA	TRBD2	TRBV9	TRBJ2-3	CASSAGPGLAGARDTQYF	TGTGCCAGCAGCGCCGGGCCGGGACTAGCGGGGGCGCGGGATACGCAGTATTTT
many	NA	TRBV7-2	TRBJ2-6	CASSPEDAAQILTF	TGTGCCAGCAGCCCTGAGGATGCAGCCCAAATCCTGACTTTC
NA	TRBD2	TRBV5-1	TRBJ2-5	CASSPSGIKETQYF	TGCGCCAGCAGCCCTAGCGGGATTAAGGAGACCCAGTACTTC
few	TRBD2	TRBV7-9	TRBJ2-7	CASSLPGGPCRSYEQYF	TGTGCCAGCAGCTTACCGGGGGGGCCTTGTAGGTCCTACGAGCAGTACTTC
NA	NA	TRBV6-2/TRBV6-3	TRBJ2-2	CASSPLGTGELFF	TGTGCCAGCAGTCCTCTAGGAACCGGGGAGCTGTTTTTT
NA	NA	TRBV9	TRBJ2-1	CASSVRGFLYNEQFF	TGTGCCAGCAGCGTTCGAGGTTTCCTTTACAACGAGCAGTTCTTC
NA	NA	TRBV6-2/TRBV6-3	TRBJ2-3	CASSYSKGGSDTQYF	TGTGCCAGCAGTTACTCGAAGGGGGGGTCCGATACGCAGTATTTT
few	NA	TRBV28	TRBJ2-2	CASSFGTDRASGELFF	TGTGCCAGCAGTTTTGGTACAGATAGGGCTTCCGGGGAGCTGTTTTTT
NA	NA	TRBV18	TRBJ2-3	CASSPTAMADTQYF	TGTGCCAGCTCACCAACGGCCATGGCAGATACGCAGTATTTT
NA	NA	TRBV20-1	TRBJ2-5	CSVRDTLSGTQYF	TGCAGTGTTAGAGATACACTCTCGGGGACCCAGTACTTC
NA	NA	TRBV24-1	TRBJ2-3	CATSDHRVSTDTQYF	TGTGCCACCAGTGATCACAGGGTTAGCACAGATACGCAGTATTTT
NA	NA	TRBV7-2	TRBJ2-7	CASRYLGGSYEQYF	TGTGCCAGCAGGTACCTGGGAGGTTCTTACGAGCAGTACTTC
few	TRBD1	TRBV29-1	TRBJ2-7	CSGAEGQELDEQYF	TGCAGCGGAGCCGAGGGACAGGAACTAGACGAGCAGTACTTC
few	TRBD1	TRBV27	TRBJ1-1	CASSETGVGLSGRAFF	TGTGCCAGCAGTGAAACAGGGGTTGGGCTTTCGGGTAGGGCTTTCTTT
few	TRBD2	TRBV4-2	TRBJ2-4	CASSQDLTSGGIQYF	TGTGCCAGCAGCCAAGATCTTACCAGCGGGGGCATTCAGTACTTC
NA	NA	TRBV7-3	TRBJ2-3	CASSRPADTQYF	TGTGCCAGCAGCCGACCTGCAGATACGCAGTATTTT
NA	NA	TRBV10-3	TRBJ2-5	CAISDLNGETQYF	TGTGCCATCAGCGATCTTAACGGGGAGACCCAGTACTTC
NA	NA	TRBV7-3	TRBJ2-1	CASSLKGGYNEQFF	TGTGCCAGCAGCTTAAAAGGGGGATACAATGAGCAGTTCTTC